A single T cell receptor (beta chain) is shown here with its context. The CDR3 is 16 amino acids. Germline assignment: CDR1 MNHNY and CDR2 SVGAGI (reference sequence). V shed 2 bases and J 4 bases; nucleotides not matched to a gene: 6. Using immunoSEQ multiplex PCR, the repertoire was profiled, and TCRdb retains in-frame clones only, with some absent. The repertoire holds approximately 1.5 million clones, 97% to 99% seen once, with 0.36% in the top ten. The entry originates in a study of shared clonotypes between healthy human individuals. The gene calls are TRBV6-6 and TRBJ2-3, with TRBD1 identical over 10 bases. The sequence came from a man aged 25-40 years in good health. The sequencing sample was made of naive CD4+ T cells sorted from blood. Subset: CD45RA+ positively selected. This CDR3 is CASSYPTGGVSDTQYF. Written as DNA, the CDR3 is TGTGCCAGCAGTTACCCGACAGGGGGCGTTTCAGATACGCAGTATTTT.